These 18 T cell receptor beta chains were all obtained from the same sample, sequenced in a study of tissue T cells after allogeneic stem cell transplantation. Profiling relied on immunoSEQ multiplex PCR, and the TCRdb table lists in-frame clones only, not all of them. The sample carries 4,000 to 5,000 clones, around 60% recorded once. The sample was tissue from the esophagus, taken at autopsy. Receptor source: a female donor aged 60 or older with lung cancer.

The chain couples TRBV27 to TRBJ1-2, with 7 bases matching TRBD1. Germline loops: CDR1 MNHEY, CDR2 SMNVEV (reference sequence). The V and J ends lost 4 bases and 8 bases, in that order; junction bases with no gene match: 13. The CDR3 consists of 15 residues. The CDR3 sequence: CASSSLRQGSGGYTF. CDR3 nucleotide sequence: TGTGCCAGCAGTTCTCTCCGACAGGGAAGCGGGGGCTACACCTTC.

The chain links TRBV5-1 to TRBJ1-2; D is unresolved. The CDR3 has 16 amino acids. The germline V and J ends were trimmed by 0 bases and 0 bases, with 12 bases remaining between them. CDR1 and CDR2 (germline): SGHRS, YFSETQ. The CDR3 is CASSLVRSTANYGYTF. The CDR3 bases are TGCGCCAGCAGCTTGGTCCGTTCGACCGCTAACTATGGCTACACCTTC.

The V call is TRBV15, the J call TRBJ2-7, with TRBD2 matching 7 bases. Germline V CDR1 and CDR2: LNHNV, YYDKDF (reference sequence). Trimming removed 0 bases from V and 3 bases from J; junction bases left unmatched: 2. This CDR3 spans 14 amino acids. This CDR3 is CATSRDGGGYEQYF. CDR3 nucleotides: TGTGCCACCAGCAGAGATGGGGGGGGCTACGAGCAGTACTTC.

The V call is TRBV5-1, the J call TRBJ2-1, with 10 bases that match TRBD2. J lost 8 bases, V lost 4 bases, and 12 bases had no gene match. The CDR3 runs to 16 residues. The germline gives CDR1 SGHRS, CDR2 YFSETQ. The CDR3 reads CASSPGGGLAPDEQFF. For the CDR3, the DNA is TGCGCCAGCAGCCCGGGGGGGGGACTAGCGCCGGATGAGCAGTTCTTC. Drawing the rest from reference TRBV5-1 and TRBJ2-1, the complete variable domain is KAGVTQTPRYLIKTRGQQVTLSCSPISGHRSVSWYQQTPGQGLQFLFEYFSETQRNKGNFPGRFSGRQFSNSRSEMNVSTLELGDSALYLCASSPGGGLAPDEQFFGPGTRLTVL.

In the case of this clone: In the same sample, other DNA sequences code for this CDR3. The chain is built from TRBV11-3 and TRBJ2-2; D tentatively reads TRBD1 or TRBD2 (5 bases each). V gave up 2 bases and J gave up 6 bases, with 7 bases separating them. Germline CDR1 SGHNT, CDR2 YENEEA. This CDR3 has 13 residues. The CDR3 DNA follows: TGTGCCAGCAGCTTAAGGGACCCCGGGGAGCTGTTTTTT. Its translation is CASSLRDPGELFF.

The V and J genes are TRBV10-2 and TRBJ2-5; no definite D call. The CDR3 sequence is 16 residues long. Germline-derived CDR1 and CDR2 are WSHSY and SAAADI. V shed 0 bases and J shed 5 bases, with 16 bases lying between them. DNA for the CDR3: TGCGCCAGCAGTGAGTCAATGTGGGCAGGCAGGGAGACCCAGTACTTC. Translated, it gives CASSESMWAGRETQYF.

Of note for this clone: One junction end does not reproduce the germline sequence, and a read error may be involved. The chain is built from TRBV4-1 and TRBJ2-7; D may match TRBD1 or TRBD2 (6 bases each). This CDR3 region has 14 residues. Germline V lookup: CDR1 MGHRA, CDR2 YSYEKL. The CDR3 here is CASSQDKGGGASHF. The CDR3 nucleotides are TGCGCCAGCAGCCAAGATAAGGGGGGTGGGGCTTCTCACTTC.

The CDR3 region has the DNA TGTGCCAGCAGTCTGACGGAGCCTAGCACAGATACGCAGTATTTT. It encodes CASSLTEPSTDTQYF. V and J are TRBV2 and TRBJ2-3; D ambiguous. The CDR3 is made up of 15 amino acids. V lost 5 bases to trimming and J lost 0 bases, with 12 bases between them. Per germline, CDR1 SNHLY and CDR2 FYNNEI.

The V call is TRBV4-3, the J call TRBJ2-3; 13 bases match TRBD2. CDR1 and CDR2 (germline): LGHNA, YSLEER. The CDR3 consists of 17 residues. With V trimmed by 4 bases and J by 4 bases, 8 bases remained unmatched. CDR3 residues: CASSRTTSGGAADTQYF. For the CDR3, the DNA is TGCGCCAGCAGCCGCACAACTAGCGGGGGGGCCGCAGATACGCAGTATTTT.

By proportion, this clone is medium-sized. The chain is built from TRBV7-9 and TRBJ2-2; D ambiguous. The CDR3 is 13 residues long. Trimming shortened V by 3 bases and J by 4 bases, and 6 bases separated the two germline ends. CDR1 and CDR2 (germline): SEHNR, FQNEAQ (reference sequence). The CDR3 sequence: CASSFVGTGELFF. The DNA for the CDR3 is TGTGCCAGCAGCTTTGTCGGCACCGGGGAGCTGTTTTTT. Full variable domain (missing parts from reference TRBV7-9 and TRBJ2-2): DTGVSQNPRHKITKRGQNVTFRCDPISEHNRLYWYRQTLGQGPEFLTYFQNEAQLEKSRLLSDRFSAERPKGSFSTLEIQRTEQGDSAMYLCASSFVGTGELFFGEGSRLTVL.

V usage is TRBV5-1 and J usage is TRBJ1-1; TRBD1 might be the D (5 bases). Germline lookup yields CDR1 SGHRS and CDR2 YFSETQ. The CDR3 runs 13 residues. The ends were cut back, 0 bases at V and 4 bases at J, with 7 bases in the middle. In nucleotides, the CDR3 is TGCGCCAGCAGCTTGGCTGGGGCCACTGAAGCTTTCTTT. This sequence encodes CASSLAGATEAFF.

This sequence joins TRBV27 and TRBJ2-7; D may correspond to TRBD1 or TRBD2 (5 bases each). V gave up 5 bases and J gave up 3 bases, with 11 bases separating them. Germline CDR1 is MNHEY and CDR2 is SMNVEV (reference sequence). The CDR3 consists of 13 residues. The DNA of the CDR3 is TGTGCCAGCAGTCCCCGGGGCTACTACGAGCAGTACTTC. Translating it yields CASSPRGYYEQYF.

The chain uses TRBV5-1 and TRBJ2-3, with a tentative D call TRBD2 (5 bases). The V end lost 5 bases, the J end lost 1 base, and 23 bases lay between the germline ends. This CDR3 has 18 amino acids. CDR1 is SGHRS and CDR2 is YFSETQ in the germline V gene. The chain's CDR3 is CASSLPSRQSRGTDTQYF. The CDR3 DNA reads TGCGCCAGCAGTCTCCCCTCCCGCCAGTCGAGGGGCACAGATACGCAGTATTTT.

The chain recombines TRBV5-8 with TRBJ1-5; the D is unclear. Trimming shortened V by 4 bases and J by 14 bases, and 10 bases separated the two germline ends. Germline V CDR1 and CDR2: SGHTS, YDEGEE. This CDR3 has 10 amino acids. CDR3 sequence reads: CASSPRTEHF. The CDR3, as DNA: TGTGCCAGCAGCCCTCGGACGGAGCATTTT.

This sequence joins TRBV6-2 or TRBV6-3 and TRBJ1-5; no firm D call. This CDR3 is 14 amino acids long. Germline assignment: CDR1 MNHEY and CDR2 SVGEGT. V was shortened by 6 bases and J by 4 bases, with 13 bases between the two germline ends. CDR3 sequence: CASSRTSANQPQHF. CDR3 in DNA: TGTGCCAGCAGCCGCACCTCGGCTAATCAGCCCCAGCATTTT.

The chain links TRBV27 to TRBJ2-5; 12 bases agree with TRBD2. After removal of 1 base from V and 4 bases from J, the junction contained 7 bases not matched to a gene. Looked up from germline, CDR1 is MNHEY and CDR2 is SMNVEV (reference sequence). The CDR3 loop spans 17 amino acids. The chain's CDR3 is CASSLLASGGARETQYF. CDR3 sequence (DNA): TGTGCCAGCAGTTTATTGGCTAGCGGGGGGGCCCGAGAGACCCAGTACTTC.

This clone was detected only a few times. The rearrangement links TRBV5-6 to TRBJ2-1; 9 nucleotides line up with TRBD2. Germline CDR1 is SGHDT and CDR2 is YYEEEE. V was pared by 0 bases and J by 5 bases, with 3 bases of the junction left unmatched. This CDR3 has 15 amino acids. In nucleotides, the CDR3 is TGTGCCAGCAGCTTGGGGCTAGCGGGAAACAATGAGCAGTTCTTC. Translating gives CASSLGLAGNNEQFF.

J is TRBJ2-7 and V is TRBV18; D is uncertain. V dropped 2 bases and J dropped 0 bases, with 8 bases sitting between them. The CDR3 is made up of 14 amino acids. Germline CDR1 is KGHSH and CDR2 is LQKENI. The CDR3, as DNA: TGTGCCAGCTCACCAAACCCCCTCTCCTACGAGCAGTACTTC. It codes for CASSPNPLSYEQYF.